The 24 T cell receptor beta chains reported below all come from one sample, sequenced in a study of blood T cell repertoires in COVID-19. Profiling relied on immunoSEQ multiplex PCR, and the TCRdb table lists in-frame clones only, not all of them. There are about 440,000 clones in the sample; 70% to 90% occur only once, and roughly 13% lies in the top ten. The source material was peripheral blood. Every receptor here comes from a woman in her forties or fifties with COVID-19, enrolled during active disease.

The J gene is TRBJ2-5, the V gene TRBV12-3 or TRBV12-4; unclear D gene. The CDR3 extends over 13 amino acids. V was trimmed by 5 bases and J by 3 bases, leaving 10 bases between them. The DNA for the CDR3 is TGTGCCAGCAGTGACTCTCTTAAAGAGACCCAGTACTTC. It translates to CASSDSLKETQYF.

The chain recombines TRBV21-1 with TRBJ1-1; the table gives TRBD1 as D, unverified against the DNA. TRBV21-1 is tagged as a pseudogene. This CDR3 is 15 amino acids long. CDR3 nucleotide sequence: TGTGCCAGCAGCAAAGTGGCAGGGGGCGGCGCGGAAGCTTTCTTT. It translates to CASSKVAGGGAEAFF.

V usage is TRBV7-6 and J usage is TRBJ2-1; D is undetermined. There are 14 residues in the CDR3. Deletions cut 7 bases from V and 0 bases from J, with 10 bases between. Looked up from germline, CDR1 is SGHVS and CDR2 is FNYEAQ. Written as DNA, the CDR3 is TGTGCCAGCACCCCGGGTAGCTCCTACAATGAGCAGTTCTTC. Translated, it gives CASTPGSSYNEQFF.

The chain joins TRBV10-3 to TRBJ1-1, with TRBD1 identical over 8 bases. With V trimmed by 0 bases and J by 5 bases, 5 bases remained unmatched. CDR1 and CDR2 (germline): ENHRY, SYGVKD. This CDR3 region has 15 residues. CDR3 DNA sequence: TGTGCCATCAGTGAGTCGCAGGGGGCAAGAACTGAAGCTTTCTTT. The encoded protein is CAISESQGARTEAFF.

The gene calls are TRBV7-2 and TRBJ2-1; maybe TRBD2 (6 bases). Germline V gives CDR1 SGHTA, CDR2 FQGNSA. Trimming took 1 base from V and 9 from J, leaving 13 bases between them. CDR3 length equals 14 residues. CDR3 region: CASSLGPVGGEQFF. The CDR3 nucleotides read TGTGCCAGCAGCTTAGGGCCCGTGGGGGGTGAGCAGTTCTTC.

The chain has TRBV6-2 or TRBV6-3 and TRBJ2-7; TRBD2 aligns across 7 bases. CDR3 length: 15 amino acids. V lost 1 base to trimming and J lost 3 bases; unmatched junction nucleotides: 6. CDR1 is MNHEY and CDR2 is SVGEGT in the germline V gene. Here the CDR3 DNA reads TGTGCCAGCAGTTACTTGGGTCCGGGGGGCTACGAGCAGTACTTC. This encodes CASSYLGPGGYEQYF.

This clone was found once. The CDR3 loop is CASSRDRGIDGYTF. The CDR3 DNA sequence: TGTGCCAGCAGCAGGGACAGGGGGATAGATGGCTACACCTTC. The chain is built from TRBV5-4 and TRBJ1-2, with 11 positions matching TRBD1. CDR3 length: 14 amino acids. Germline V CDR1 and CDR2: SGHNT, YYREEE (reference sequence). V lost 4 bases to trimming and J lost 6 bases; unmatched junction nucleotides: 5.

The chain recombines TRBV30 with TRBJ1-4, with D uncertain. Germline V CDR1 and CDR2: GTSNPN, SVGIG (reference sequence). CDR3 length: 13 amino acids. V was cut by 3 bases and J by 8 bases, with 13 bases left in between. This CDR3 reads CAWRTRGLEKLFF. Here the CDR3 DNA reads TGTGCCTGGAGAACCAGAGGTTTGGAAAAACTGTTTTTT.

The rearrangement uses TRBV19 and TRBJ1-1, with 8 bases identical to TRBD1. Losses at the gene ends were 3 bases for V and 4 bases for J; bases not matched to a gene: 4. Germline CDR1 reads LNHDA; CDR2 reads SQIVND (reference sequence). CDR3 length: 14 amino acids. CDR3 DNA sequence: TGTGCCAGTAGTATCCCAGGGGGCGGCACTGAAGCTTTCTTT. Protein: CASSIPGGGTEAFF.

V gene TRBV5-1 combines with J gene TRBJ1-2; TRBD1 aligns across 7 bases. The CDR3 covers 14 residues. V lost 0 bases, J lost 2 bases, and 1 base stayed unmatched. Looked up from germline, CDR1 is SGHRS and CDR2 is YFSETQ. The CDR3 here is CASSLVQGNYGYTF. The CDR3 nucleotides read TGCGCCAGCAGCTTGGTACAGGGGAACTATGGCTACACCTTC.

The chain carries TRBV30 and TRBJ1-2; no firm D call. The CDR3 consists of 13 residues. Germline V lookup: CDR1 GTSNPN, CDR2 SVGIG (reference sequence). V dropped 1 base and J dropped 3 bases, with 9 bases sitting between them. In DNA form, the CDR3 reads TGTGCCTGGAGTGCCCGCGCGGACTATGGCTACACCTTC. Translation gives CAWSARADYGYTF.

The chain employs TRBV3-1 (or the pseudogene TRBV3-2) and TRBJ2-7; perhaps TRBD2 as D (5 bases). This CDR3 has 13 amino acids. Germline loops: CDR1 LGHDT, CDR2 YNNKEL (reference sequence). Trimming took 8 bases from V and 1 from J, leaving 12 bases between them. The CDR3: CASRPRTSYEQYF. CDR3 bases: TGTGCCAGCCGCCCGAGGACTTCCTACGAGCAGTACTTC.

CDR3 in DNA: TGCGCCAGCAGCTTACCGACAGGGAACACTGAAGCTTTCTTT. Translation gives CASSLPTGNTEAFF. The chain recombines TRBV5-1 with TRBJ1-1; D is possibly TRBD1 (6 bases). Germline V gene data show CDR1 as SGHRS and CDR2 as YFSETQ. Between the trimmed V and J ends, which lost 2 bases and 1 base, there was a span of 9 bases. The CDR3 consists of 14 residues. The full variable domain, in which reference TRBV5-1 and TRBJ1-1 provide the parts outside the CDR3, is KAGVTQTPRYLIKTRGQQVTLSCSPISGHRSVSWYQQTPGQGLQFLFEYFSETQRNKGNFPGRFSGRQFSNSRSEMNVSTLELGDSALYLCASSLPTGNTEAFFGQGTRLTVV.

This chain joins TRBV28 and TRBJ1-2; 7 bases line up with TRBD1. This CDR3 spans 13 amino acids. The germline CDR1 and CDR2 sequences are MDHEN and SYDVKM. With V trimmed by 10 bases and J by 4 bases, 9 bases remained unmatched. This CDR3 reads CATTRGTVYGYTF. CDR3 nucleotides: TGTGCCACAACCAGGGGGACGGTCTATGGCTACACCTTC.

This clone came up a few times. V and J are TRBV11-2 and TRBJ2-2, with unresolved D. Germline loops: CDR1 SGHAT, CDR2 FQNNGV. Trimming removed 6 bases at V and 0 bases at J, with 8 bases between. This CDR3 has 14 residues. CDR3 bases: TGTGCCAGCAGGGAGAGTACGAACACCGGGGAGCTGTTTTTT. Encoded protein: CASRESTNTGELFF.

The chain recombines TRBV10-3 with TRBJ2-7; 13 bases map to TRBD2. Germline V CDR1 and CDR2: ENHRY, SYGVKD. The CDR3 loop spans 18 amino acids. With V trimmed by 0 bases and J by 0 bases, 5 bases remained unmatched. The CDR3 bases are TGTGCCATCAGTGAGTCTGGGGGGACTAGCGGGGACTCCTACGAGCAGTACTTC. Translating gives CAISESGGTSGDSYEQYF.

The gene calls are TRBV19 and TRBJ2-7; 10 nucleotides align to TRBD1. The trim removed 4 bases at V and 5 bases at J, leaving 8 bases unmatched. CDR1 and CDR2 (germline): LNHDA, SQIVND (reference sequence). CDR3 length: 15 amino acids. The CDR3 loop is CASSTIDRGQNEQYF. CDR3 nucleotides: TGTGCCAGTAGTACGATAGACAGGGGGCAAAACGAGCAGTACTTC. The whole variable domain, remainder taken from reference TRBV19 and TRBJ2-7, is DGGITQSPKYLFRKEGQNVTLSCEQNLNHDAMYWYRQDPGQGLRLIYYSQIVNDFQKGDIAEGYSVSREKKESFPLTVTSAQKNPTAFYLCASSTIDRGQNEQYFGPGTRLTVT.

In DNA form, the CDR3 reads TGCAGCGTTGAAGATTGGCGGGGGGGCCCCACCACATACAATGAGCAGTTCTTC. It translates to CSVEDWRGGPTTYNEQFF. The gene calls are TRBV29-1 and TRBJ2-1; TRBD2 aligns across 9 bases. J was trimmed by 4 bases and V by 0 bases; bases with no gene match: 13. CDR1 and CDR2 (germline): SQVTM, ANQGSEA. The CDR3 has 18 residues.

This sequence joins TRBV7-2 and TRBJ2-3; 7 nucleotides agree with TRBD2. Germline lookup yields CDR1 SGHTA and CDR2 FQGNSA. This CDR3 comprises 14 residues. The J segment lost 0 bases and the V segment lost 5 bases, leaving 2 bases of the junction unmatched. Written as DNA, the CDR3 is TGTGCCAGCAGCCAGCGGGGAAGCACAGATACGCAGTATTTT. Translation gives CASSQRGSTDTQYF.

CDR3: CASSFSSGFALRNTEAFF. In DNA form, the CDR3 reads TGTGCCAGCAGTTTTAGTTCCGGGTTCGCACTCCGGAACACTGAAGCTTTCTTT. This chain connects TRBV27 to TRBJ1-1, with D hard to call. The CDR3 contains 18 residues. V was clipped by 3 bases and J by 1 base, with 21 bases between them. Germline CDR1 MNHEY, CDR2 SMNVEV (reference sequence).

The rearrangement joins TRBV6-1 to TRBJ2-7; the D gene is possibly TRBD1 (5 bases). The germline V and J ends were trimmed by 1 base and 0 bases, with 13 bases remaining between them. Germline V CDR1 and CDR2: MNHNS, SASEGT. The CDR3 loop spans 16 amino acids. CDR3: CASSEGDSPSSYEQYF. The CDR3 region has the DNA TGTGCCAGCAGTGAAGGTGACAGCCCCAGCTCCTACGAGCAGTACTTC.

The J gene is TRBJ1-3, the V gene TRBV7-9, with D tentatively TRBD1 (5 bases). Looked up from germline, CDR1 is SEHNR and CDR2 is FQNEAQ (reference sequence). This CDR3 spans 19 amino acids. V gave up 2 bases and J gave up 0 bases, with 20 bases separating them. CDR3 in amino acids: CASSLTFGGDQSSGNTIYF. CDR3 coding DNA: TGTGCCAGCAGCTTAACGTTTGGCGGGGACCAAAGCTCTGGAAACACCATATATTTT.

The chain carries TRBV28 and TRBJ1-4, with 7 bases identical to TRBD1. CDR1 and CDR2 from the germline V gene are MDHEN and SYDVKM. V shed 5 bases and J 2 bases; nucleotides not matched to a gene: 2. The CDR3 length is 14 residues. CDR3 DNA: TGTGCCAGCAGTAGACAGGGTACTAATGAAAAACTGTTTTTT. Encoded protein: CASSRQGTNEKLFF. The whole variable domain, remainder taken from reference TRBV28 and TRBJ1-4, is DVKVTQSSRYLVKRTGEKVFLECVQDMDHENMFWYRQDPGLGLRLIYFSYDVKMKEKGDIPEGYSVSREKKERFSLILESASTNQTSMYLCASSRQGTNEKLFFGSGTQLSVL.

The chain combines TRBV3-1 (or the pseudogene TRBV3-2) with TRBJ1-4, with TRBD1 identical over 9 bases. The CDR3 is 15 residues long. Germline lookup yields CDR1 LGHDT and CDR2 YNNKEL (reference sequence). V lost 0 bases, J lost 8 bases, and 4 bases stayed unmatched. The CDR3: CASSQEGTGREKLFF. The CDR3 DNA sequence: TGTGCCAGCAGCCAAGAGGGGACAGGGAGGGAAAAACTGTTTTTT.